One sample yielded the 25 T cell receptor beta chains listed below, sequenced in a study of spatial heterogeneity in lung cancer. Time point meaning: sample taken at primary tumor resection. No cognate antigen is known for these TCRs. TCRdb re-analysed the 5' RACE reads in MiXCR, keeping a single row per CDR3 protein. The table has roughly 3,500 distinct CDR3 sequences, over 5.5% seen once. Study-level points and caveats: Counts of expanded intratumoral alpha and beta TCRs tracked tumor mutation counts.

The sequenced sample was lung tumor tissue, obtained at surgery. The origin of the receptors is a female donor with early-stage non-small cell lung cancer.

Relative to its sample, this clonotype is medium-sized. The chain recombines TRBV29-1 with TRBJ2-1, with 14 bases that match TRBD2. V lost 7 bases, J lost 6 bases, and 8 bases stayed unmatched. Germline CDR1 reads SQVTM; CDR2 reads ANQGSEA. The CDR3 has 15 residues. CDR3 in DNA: TGCAGCGGTATAGGGACTAGCGGGAGTTTCAATGAGCAGTTCTTC. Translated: CSGIGTSGSFNEQFF.

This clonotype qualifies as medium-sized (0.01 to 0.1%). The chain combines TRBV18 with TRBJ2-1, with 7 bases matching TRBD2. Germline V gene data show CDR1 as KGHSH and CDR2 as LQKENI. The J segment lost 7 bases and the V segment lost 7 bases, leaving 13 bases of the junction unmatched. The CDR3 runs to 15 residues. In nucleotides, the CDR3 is TGTGCCAGCTTCAAAGAAACGGGAGGTAGTAATGAGCAGTTCTTC. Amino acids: CASFKETGGSNEQFF. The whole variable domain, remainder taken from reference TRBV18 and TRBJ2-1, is NAGVMQNPRHLVRRRGQEARLRCSPMKGHSHVYWYRQLPEEGLKFMVYLQKENIIDESGMPKERFSAEFPKEGPSILRIQQVVRGDSAAYFCASFKETGGSNEQFFGPGTRLTVL.

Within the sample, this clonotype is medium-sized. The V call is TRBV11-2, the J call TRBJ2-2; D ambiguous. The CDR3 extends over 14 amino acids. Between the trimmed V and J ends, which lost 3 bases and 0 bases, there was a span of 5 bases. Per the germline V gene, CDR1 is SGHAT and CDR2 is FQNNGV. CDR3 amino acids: CASSFSTNTGELFF. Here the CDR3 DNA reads TGTGCCAGCAGCTTTTCAACGAACACCGGGGAGCTGTTTTTT.

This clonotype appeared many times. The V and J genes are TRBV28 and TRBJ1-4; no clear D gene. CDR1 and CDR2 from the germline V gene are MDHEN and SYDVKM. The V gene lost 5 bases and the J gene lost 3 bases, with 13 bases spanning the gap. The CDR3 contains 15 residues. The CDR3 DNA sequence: TGTGCCAGCAGTCCGGGTGGAGAGGCTAATGAAAAACTGTTTTTT. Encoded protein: CASSPGGEANEKLFF.

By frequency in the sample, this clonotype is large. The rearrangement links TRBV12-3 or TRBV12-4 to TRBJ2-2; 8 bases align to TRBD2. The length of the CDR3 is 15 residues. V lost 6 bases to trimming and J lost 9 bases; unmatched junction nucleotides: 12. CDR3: CASRPGTSGFRELFF. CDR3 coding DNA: TGTGCCAGCAGACCCGGGACTAGTGGTTTCCGGGAGCTGTTTTTT.

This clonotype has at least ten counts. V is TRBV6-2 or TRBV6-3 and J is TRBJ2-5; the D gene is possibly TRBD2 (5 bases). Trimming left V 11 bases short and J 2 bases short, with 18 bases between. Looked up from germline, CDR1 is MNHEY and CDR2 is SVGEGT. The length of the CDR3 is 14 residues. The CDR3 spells CAFFIGRGQETQYF. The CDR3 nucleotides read TGTGCCTTCTTCATTGGGCGCGGGCAAGAGACCCAGTACTTC.

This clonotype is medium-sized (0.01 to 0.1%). The CDR3 nucleotides read TGTGCCAGCCGGACTAGCGGGAGGGCTTTGAATGAGCAGTTCTTC. As protein: CASRTSGRALNEQFF. This sequence joins TRBV6-2 or TRBV6-3 and TRBJ2-1; 15 bases map to TRBD2. Germline assignment: CDR1 MNHEY and CDR2 SVGEGT. The CDR3 runs to 15 residues. V lost 8 bases and J lost 7; bases outside the gene matches: 6.

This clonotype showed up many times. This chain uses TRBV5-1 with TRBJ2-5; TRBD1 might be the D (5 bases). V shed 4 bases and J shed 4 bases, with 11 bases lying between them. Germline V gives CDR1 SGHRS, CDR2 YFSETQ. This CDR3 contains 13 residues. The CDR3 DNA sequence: TGCGCCAGCAGCACGGACATACGAGAGACCCAGTACTTC. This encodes CASSTDIRETQYF.

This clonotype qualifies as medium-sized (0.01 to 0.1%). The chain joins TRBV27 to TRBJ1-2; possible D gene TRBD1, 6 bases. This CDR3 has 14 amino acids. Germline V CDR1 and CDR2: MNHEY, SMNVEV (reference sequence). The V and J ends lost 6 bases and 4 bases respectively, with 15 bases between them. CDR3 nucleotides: TGTGCCAGCAGGAACACAGGGAGCGTCTATGGCTACACCTTC. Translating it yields CASRNTGSVYGYTF.

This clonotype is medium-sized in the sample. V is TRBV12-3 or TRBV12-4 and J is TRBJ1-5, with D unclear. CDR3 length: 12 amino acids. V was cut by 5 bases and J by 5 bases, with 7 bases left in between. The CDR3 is CASSPTDQPQHF. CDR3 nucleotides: TGTGCCAGCAGTCCCACTGATCAGCCCCAGCATTTT.

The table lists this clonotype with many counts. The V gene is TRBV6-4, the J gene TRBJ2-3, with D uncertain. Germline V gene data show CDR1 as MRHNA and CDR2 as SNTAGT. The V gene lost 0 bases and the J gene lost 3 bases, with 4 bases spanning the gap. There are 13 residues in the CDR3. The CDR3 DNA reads TGTGCCAGCAGTGACTCGACTACAGATACGCAGTATTTT. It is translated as CASSDSTTDTQYF.

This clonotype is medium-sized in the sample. This CDR3 is CASRASGGENTGELFF. DNA of the CDR3: TGTGCCAGCAGGGCGAGCGGGGGAGAGAACACCGGGGAGCTGTTTTTT. V is TRBV27 and J is TRBJ2-2; 8 positions match TRBD2. Germline CDR1 MNHEY, CDR2 SMNVEV (reference sequence). J was trimmed by 1 base and V by 6 bases; bases with no gene match: 7. The CDR3 length is 16 residues.

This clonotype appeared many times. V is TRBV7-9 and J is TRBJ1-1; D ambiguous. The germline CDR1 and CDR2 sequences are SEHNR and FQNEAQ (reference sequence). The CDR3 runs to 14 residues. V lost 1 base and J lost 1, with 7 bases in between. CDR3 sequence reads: CASSLGLENTEAFF. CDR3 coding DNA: TGTGCCAGCAGCTTAGGTCTGGAGAACACTGAAGCTTTCTTT.

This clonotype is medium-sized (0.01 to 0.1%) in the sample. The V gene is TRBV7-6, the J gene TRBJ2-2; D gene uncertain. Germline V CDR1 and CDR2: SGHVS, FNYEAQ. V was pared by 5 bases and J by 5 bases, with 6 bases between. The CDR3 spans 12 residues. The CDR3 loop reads CASSIKTGELFF. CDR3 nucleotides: TGTGCCAGCAGCATAAAAACCGGGGAGCTGTTTTTT.

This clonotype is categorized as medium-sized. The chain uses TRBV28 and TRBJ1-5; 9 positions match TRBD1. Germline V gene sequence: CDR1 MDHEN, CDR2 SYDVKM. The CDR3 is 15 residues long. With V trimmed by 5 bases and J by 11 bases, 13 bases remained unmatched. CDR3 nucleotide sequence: TGTGCCAGCAGTCCCGTAACAGGGGGCTTAGGGGCCCAGCATTTT. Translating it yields CASSPVTGGLGAQHF.

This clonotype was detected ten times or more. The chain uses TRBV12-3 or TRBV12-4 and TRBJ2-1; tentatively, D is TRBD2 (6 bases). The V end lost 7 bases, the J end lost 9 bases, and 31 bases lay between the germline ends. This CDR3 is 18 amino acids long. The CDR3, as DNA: TGTGCCAGCACCCATAACCTCGGGGGATCCCCGTTAAGAAGTGAGCAGTTCTTC. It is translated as CASTHNLGGSPLRSEQFF.

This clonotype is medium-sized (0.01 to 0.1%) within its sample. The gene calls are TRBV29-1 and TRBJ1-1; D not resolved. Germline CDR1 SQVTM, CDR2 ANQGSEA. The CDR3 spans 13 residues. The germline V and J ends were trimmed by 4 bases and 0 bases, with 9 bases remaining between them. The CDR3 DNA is TGCAGCGTTGCAAGACCCATGAACACTGAAGCTTTCTTT. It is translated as CSVARPMNTEAFF.

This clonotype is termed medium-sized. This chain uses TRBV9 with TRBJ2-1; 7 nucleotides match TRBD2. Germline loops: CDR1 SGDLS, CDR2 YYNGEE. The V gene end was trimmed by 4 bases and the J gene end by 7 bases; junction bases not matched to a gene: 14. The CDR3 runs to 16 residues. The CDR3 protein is CASSIGLGEGLNEQFF. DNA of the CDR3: TGTGCCAGCAGCATTGGACTAGGTGAAGGGTTGAATGAGCAGTTCTTC.

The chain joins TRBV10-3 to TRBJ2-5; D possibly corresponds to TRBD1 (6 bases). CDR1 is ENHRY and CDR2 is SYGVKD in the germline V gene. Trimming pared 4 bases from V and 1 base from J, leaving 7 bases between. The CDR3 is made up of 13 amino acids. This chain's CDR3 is CAISGTVQETQYF. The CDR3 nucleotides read TGTGCCATCAGTGGGACAGTCCAAGAGACCCAGTACTTC.

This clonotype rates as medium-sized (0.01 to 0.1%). The CDR3 DNA reads TGCAGCGCTCACCGACAGGGGCACACCGGGGAGCTGTTTTTT. This codes for CSAHRQGHTGELFF. The J gene is TRBJ2-2, the V gene TRBV29-1, with TRBD1 matching 8 bases. Germline CDR1 reads SQVTM; CDR2 reads ANQGSEA. The CDR3 runs to 14 residues. Germline trimming cut 7 bases from V and 3 bases from J; bases unmatched to any gene: 7.

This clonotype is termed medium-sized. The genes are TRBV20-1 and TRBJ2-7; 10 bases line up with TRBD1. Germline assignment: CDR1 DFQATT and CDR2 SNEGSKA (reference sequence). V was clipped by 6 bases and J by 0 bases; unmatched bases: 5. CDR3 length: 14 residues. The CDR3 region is CSAETGGDSYEQYF. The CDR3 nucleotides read TGCAGTGCCGAGACAGGGGGCGACTCCTACGAGCAGTACTTC.

The DNA for the CDR3 is TGTGCCAGCAGTGAGCGGGGGGAAGAGACCCAGTACTTC. Encoded protein: CASSERGEETQYF. V gene TRBV2 combines with J gene TRBJ2-5, with 8 bases fitting TRBD2. Trimming took 3 bases from V and 3 from J; bases not matched to a gene: 0. The CDR3 runs 13 residues. Germline-derived CDR1 and CDR2 are SNHLY and FYNNEI.

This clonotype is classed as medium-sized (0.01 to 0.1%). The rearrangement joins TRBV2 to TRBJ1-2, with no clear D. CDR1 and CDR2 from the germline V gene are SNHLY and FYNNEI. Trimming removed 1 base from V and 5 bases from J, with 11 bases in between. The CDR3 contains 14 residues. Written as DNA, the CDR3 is TGTGCCAGCAGTGAAGGAGGCCAAGGGTATGGCTACACCTTC. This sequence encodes CASSEGGQGYGYTF.

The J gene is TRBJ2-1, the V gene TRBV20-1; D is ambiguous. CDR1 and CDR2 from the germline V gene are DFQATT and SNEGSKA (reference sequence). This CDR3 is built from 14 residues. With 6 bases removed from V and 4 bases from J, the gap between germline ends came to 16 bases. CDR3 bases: TGCAGTGCCTCGTTGTGGCGGAGTTACAATGAGCAGTTCTTC. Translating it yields CSASLWRSYNEQFF.

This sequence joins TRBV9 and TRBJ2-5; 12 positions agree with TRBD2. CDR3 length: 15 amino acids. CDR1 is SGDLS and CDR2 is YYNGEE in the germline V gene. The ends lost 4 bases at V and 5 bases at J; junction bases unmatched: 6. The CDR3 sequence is CASSPRLAGVETQYF. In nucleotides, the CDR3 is TGTGCCAGCAGCCCCCGACTAGCGGGAGTTGAGACCCAGTACTTC.